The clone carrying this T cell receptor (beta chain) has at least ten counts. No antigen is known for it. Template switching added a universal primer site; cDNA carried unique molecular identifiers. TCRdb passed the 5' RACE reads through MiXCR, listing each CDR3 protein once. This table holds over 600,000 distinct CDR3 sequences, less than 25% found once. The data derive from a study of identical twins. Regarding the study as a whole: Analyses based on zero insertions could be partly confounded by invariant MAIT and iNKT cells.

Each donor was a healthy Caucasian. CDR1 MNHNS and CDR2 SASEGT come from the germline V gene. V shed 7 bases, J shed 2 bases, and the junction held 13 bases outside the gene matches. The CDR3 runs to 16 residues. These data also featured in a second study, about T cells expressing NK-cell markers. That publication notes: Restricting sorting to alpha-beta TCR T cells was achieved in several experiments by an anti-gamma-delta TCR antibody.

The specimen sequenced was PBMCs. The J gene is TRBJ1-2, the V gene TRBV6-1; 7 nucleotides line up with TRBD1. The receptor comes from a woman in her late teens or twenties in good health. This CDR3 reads CASIKTWTGGNYGYTF. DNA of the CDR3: TGTGCCAGCATAAAAACCTGGACAGGAGGAAACTATGGCTACACCTTC.